The T cell receptor (beta chain) described here comes from a study of blood T cell repertoires in COVID-19. Overall study: Samples taken during acute and convalescent COVID-19 were collected in the United States, Italy and Spain. PBMCs, B-cell-depleted T cells, or T cells were the source of the cDNA or gDNA that made up the material.

J was trimmed by 3 bases and V by 5 bases; bases with no gene match: 11. Germline lookup yields CDR1 SEHNR and CDR2 FQNEAQ (reference sequence). The CDR3 sequence is 16 residues long. Authors' methods: Estimated nucleated cell counts came from reference gene primer amplification. Data came from immunoSEQ multiplex PCR; TCRdb stores just in-frame clones and leaves some out. Clone size and the V and J calls come from that table; the DNA yielded D and trimming. Of 98,000 or so clones in the sample, 75% to 95% are singletons; the top ten hold approximately 5.6%. The chain carries TRBV7-9 and TRBJ2-7, with 9 bases that match TRBD2. The sequenced sample was peripheral blood. The sequence derives from a human donor in a cohort sampled during active COVID-19. In nucleotides, the CDR3 is TGTGCCAGCAGCCCTAGCGGGGTCAAAACTCTCTACGAGCAGTACTTC. Translation: CASSPSGVKTLYEQYF.